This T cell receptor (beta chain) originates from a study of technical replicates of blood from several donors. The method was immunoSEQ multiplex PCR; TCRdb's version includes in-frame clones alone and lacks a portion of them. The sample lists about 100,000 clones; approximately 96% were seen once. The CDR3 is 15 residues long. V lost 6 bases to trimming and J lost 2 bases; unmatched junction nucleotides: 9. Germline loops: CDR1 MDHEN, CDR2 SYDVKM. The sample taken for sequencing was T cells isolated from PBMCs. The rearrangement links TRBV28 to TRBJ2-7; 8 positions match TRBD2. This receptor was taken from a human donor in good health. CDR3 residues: CASRLASGHPYEQYF. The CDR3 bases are TGTGCCAGCAGGTTGGCTAGCGGGCACCCCTACGAGCAGTACTTC.